This T cell receptor (beta chain) was captured in a study of identifying expanded T cells in peripheral blood. Healthy donors had no documented immune events, such as infections, while sampled. Repertoires were generated with immunoSEQ multiplex PCR, while TCRdb's copy carries only in-frame clones and drops some. This sample carries some 100,000 clones, less than 90% of them seen once, and the ten largest clones take around 8.2%. The ends lost 5 bases at V and 0 bases at J; junction bases unmatched: 2. Germline lookup yields CDR1 GTSNPN and CDR2 SVGIG (reference sequence). This CDR3 has 15 amino acids. Worth noting for this clone: The antigen is undetermined.

Regarding the study as a whole: Approximately 1.1 clones differed between technical replicates, versus around 15 and 19 over time. Variance in clone template counts between roughly two-week samples significantly increased with total template count across all healthy donors.

The rearrangement links TRBV30 to TRBJ2-6; 9 bases align to TRBD1. The receptor's source is a person between 18 and 75 years old in good health. Sequenced input: blood. The CDR3: CAWDRGGSGANVLTF. The CDR3 region has the DNA TGTGCCTGGGACAGGGGGGGCTCTGGGGCCAACGTCCTGACTTTC.